The clone carrying this TCR beta chain turned up a few times. Its target is not known. The data were taken from a study of T cell repertoires in cytomegalovirus infection. Study context: Both CMV infection and a matching HLA type were indicated by public TCR beta signatures. Study conclusions and caveats: HLA-C-restricted CMV clonotypes gave the most frequent clonotype in two of eight donors. Based on cumulative public TCR beta family frequency, carriers of CMV plus the relevant HLA were identified.

MiXCR was run by TCRdb on the reads, yielding one entry per CDR3 protein. The table records about 60,000 distinct CDR3 sequences, 20% of them present only once. The material was CD8+ T cells from cultured PBMCs, obtained from culture after CMV antigen stimulation. This TCR derives from a human donor in good health (CMV status not recorded). Some clones in this sample may be carry-over from other donors' samples.

CDR3 sequence reads: CSAPLGTQSEQYF. The CDR3 region has the DNA TGCAGTGCTCCCCTCGGGACACAGTCCGAGCAGTACTTC. This chain connects TRBV20-1 to TRBJ2-7, with TRBD1 as a possible D gene (6 bases). Germline V gene lookup returns CDR1 DFQATT and CDR2 SNEGSKA (reference sequence). The CDR3 covers 13 residues. V was shortened by 5 bases and J by 6 bases, with 17 bases between the two germline ends.